This TCR beta chain originates from a study of radiotherapy plus CTLA-4 blockade in lung cancer. The study, taken as a whole, reports: Early blood T cell clone dynamics reportedly forecast response best, with interferon-beta.

Sequenced by immunoSEQ multiplex PCR; TCRdb stores in-frame clones only, minus some. The sample yields fewer than 65,000 clones, 75% to 80% seen once. A remark on this clone: The antigen is undetermined.

The CDR3 extends over 14 amino acids. Trimming at V came to 2 bases and at J to 4 bases, leaving 4 bases not matched to a gene. Germline V gene sequence: CDR1 KGHSH, CDR2 LQKENI. Treatment of patients with chemo-refractory metastatic non-small-cell lung cancer consisted of focal radiation plus CTLA-4 blockade with ipilimumab. The material was peripheral blood, obtained from a patient treated with radiotherapy plus ipilimumab. The V call is TRBV18, the J call TRBJ2-7; 8 positions agree with TRBD1. The TCR comes from a human donor with non-small cell lung cancer whose response to radiotherapy plus ipilimumab could not be evaluated. The CDR3 loop reads CASSPSGGQYEQYF. The CDR3, as DNA: TGTGCCAGCTCACCATCAGGGGGCCAGTACGAGCAGTACTTC.